The T cell receptor (beta chain) under discussion was sequenced for a study of blood T cell repertoires in COVID-19. Study-level information: Spain, Italy and the United States supplied samples that represented acute and convalescent COVID-19. T cells, B-cell-depleted T cells, or PBMCs provided the cDNA or gDNA that served as material.

Profiled with immunoSEQ multiplex PCR; TCRdb holds only in-frame clones, not every one. The table lists hundreds of thousands of clones, approximately 86% of them singletons. Grouping used clinical history reported by participants in a survey and questionnaire. Sequenced input: PBMCs or T cells enriched from blood (not recorded which). The receptor was derived from a woman in her 30s who had recovered from COVID-19.

Written as DNA, the CDR3 is TGTGCCAGCAGTGAACCCCCGGGACAGGGGAACACTGAAGCTTTCTTT. Translated, it gives CASSEPPGQGNTEAFF. The rearrangement joins TRBV2 to TRBJ1-1; TRBD1 matches 9 bases. V gave up 2 bases and J gave up 1 base; unmatched junction bases: 5. The CDR3 covers 16 residues. Germline CDR1 reads SNHLY; CDR2 reads FYNNEI.